The T cell receptor beta chain described here comes from a study of cytomegalovirus exposure and HLA in healthy donors. Whole-study results and caveats: Later analysis showed TCR association rates varying by HLA locus, highest for DRB1 and lowest for HLA-C. The study put under 200 TCR beta chains on its list as cytomegalovirus-associated.

About this clone: Its antigen is not known.

The germline V gene encodes CDR1 SGHAT and CDR2 FQNNGV. The CDR3 contains 12 residues. The germline V and J ends were trimmed by 7 bases and 6 bases, with 11 bases remaining between them. This PCR relied on a set of 60 Vbeta primers and 13 Jbeta primers. Some clones are missing from TCRdb's copy, which holds only in-frame ones; the method was immunoSEQ multiplex PCR. The table lists 95,000 to 110,000 clones, roughly 77% of them singletons. The chain couples TRBV11-2 to TRBJ2-3; tentative D call: TRBD2 (5 bases). This receptor was taken from a woman aged 18 to 35 in good health and CMV-seropositive. Sequenced input: PBMCs. Here the CDR3 DNA reads TGTGCCAGCACCCTAGGACTGGATACGCAGTATTTT. Its protein is CASTLGLDTQYF.